Here is one T cell receptor (beta chain) with its context. The CDR3 has 17 residues. V shed 1 base and J shed 0 bases, with 16 bases lying between them. Germline CDR1 and CDR2: LNHNV and YYDKDF (reference sequence). Survey-level immunoSEQ sequencing profiled the TCR beta repertoire. Sequenced by immunoSEQ multiplex PCR; TCRdb stores in-frame clones only, minus some. The sample shows tens of thousands of clones, about 94% of them seen only once. The clonotype comes from a man between 40 and 49 years old with rheumatoid arthritis. Sequencing was done on a sample of PBMCs. This sequence joins TRBV15 and TRBJ2-7; perhaps TRBD1 as D (6 bases). CDR3 DNA: TGTGCCACCAGCAGAGGTGCCGGGGCAGGGGCCTCCTACGAGCAGTACTTC. It encodes CATSRGAGAGASYEQYF.